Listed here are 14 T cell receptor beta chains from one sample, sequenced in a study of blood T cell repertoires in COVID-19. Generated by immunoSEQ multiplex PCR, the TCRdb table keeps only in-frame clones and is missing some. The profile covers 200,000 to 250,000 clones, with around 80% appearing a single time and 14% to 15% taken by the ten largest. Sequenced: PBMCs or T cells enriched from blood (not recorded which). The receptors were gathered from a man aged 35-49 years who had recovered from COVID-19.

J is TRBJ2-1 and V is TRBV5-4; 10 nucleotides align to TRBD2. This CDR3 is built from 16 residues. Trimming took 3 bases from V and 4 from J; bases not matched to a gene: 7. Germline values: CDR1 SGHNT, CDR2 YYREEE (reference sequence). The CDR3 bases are TGTGCCAGCAGCTCTCGGGAGCGGGGGGGGTACAATGAGCAGTTCTTC. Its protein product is CASSSRERGGYNEQFF.

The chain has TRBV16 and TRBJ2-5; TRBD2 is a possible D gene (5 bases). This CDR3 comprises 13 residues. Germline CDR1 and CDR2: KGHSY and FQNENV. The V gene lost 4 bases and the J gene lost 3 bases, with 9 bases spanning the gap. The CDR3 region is CASSPTREETQYF. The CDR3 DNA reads TGTGCCAGCAGCCCCACTAGAGAAGAGACCCAGTACTTC.

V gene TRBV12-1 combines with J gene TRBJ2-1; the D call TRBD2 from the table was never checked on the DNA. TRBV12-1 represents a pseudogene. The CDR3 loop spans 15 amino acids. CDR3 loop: CASSFSRPPGNEQFF. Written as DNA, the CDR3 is TGTGCCAGCAGCTTTTCCAGGCCTCCGGGGAATGAGCAGTTCTTC.

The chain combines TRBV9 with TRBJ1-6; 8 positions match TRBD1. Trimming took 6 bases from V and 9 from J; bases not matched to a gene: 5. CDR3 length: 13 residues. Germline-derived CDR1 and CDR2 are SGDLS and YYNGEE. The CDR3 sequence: CASTGTGGSPLHF. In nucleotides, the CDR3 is TGTGCCAGCACCGGGACAGGTGGTTCACCCCTCCACTTT. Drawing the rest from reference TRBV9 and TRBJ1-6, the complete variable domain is DSGVTQTPKHLITATGQRVTLRCSPRSGDLSVYWYQQSLDQGLQFLIQYYNGEERAKGNILERFSAQQFPDLHSELNLSSLELGDSALYFCASTGTGGSPLHFGNGTRLTVT.

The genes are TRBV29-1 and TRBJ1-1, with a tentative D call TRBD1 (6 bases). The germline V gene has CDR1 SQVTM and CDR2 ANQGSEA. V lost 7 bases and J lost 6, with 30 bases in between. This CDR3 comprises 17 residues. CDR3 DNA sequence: TGCAGCGCACGACCCGGACACGGCAGGGGCTGGAGTTCTGAAGCTTTCTTT. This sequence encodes CSARPGHGRGWSSEAFF.

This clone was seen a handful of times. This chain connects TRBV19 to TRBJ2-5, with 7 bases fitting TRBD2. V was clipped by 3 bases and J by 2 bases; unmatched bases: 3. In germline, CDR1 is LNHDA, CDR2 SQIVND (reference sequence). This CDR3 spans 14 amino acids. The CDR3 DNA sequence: TGTGCCAGTAGTATTTGGGGGGGACAAGAGACCCAGTACTTC. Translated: CASSIWGGQETQYF.

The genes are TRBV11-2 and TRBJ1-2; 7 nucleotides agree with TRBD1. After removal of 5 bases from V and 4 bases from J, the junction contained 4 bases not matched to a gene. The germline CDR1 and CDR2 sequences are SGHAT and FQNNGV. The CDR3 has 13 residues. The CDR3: CASSPGQSYGYTF. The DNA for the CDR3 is TGTGCCAGCAGCCCGGGACAGTCCTATGGCTACACCTTC.

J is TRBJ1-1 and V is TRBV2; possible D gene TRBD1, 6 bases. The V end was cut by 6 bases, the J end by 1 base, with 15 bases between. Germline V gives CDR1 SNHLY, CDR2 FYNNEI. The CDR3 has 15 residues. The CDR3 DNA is TGTGCCAGCAGGCCCAAAACGACAGGGAACACTGAAGCTTTCTTT. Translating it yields CASRPKTTGNTEAFF.

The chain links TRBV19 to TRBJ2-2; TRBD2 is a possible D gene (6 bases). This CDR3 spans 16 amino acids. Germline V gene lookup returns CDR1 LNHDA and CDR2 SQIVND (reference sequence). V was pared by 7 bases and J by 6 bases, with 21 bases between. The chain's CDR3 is CASNFILRELPGELFF. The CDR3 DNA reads TGTGCCAGTAACTTTATATTACGGGAGCTTCCCGGGGAGCTGTTTTTT.

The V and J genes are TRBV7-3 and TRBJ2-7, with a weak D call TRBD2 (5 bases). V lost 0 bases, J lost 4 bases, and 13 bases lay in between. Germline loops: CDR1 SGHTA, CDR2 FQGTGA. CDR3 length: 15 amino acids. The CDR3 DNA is TGTGCCAGCAGCTTAACGGCCGGGGATCAATACGAGCAGTACTTC. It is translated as CASSLTAGDQYEQYF.

This chain's CDR3 is CASSFGYQPQHF. CDR3 sequence (DNA): TGTGCCAGCAGTTTCGGGTATCAGCCCCAGCATTTT. The chain carries TRBV28 and TRBJ1-5, with D unresolved. The CDR3 totals 12 residues. The germline CDR1 and CDR2 sequences are MDHEN and SYDVKM. Between the trimmed V and J ends, which lost 3 bases and 5 bases, there was a span of 5 bases.

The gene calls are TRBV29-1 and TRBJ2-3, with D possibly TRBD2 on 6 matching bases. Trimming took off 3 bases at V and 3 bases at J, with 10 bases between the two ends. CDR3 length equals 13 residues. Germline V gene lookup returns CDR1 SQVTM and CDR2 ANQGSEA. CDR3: CSVDGRGTDTQYF. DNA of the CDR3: TGCAGCGTTGATGGCCGGGGGACAGATACGCAGTATTTT.

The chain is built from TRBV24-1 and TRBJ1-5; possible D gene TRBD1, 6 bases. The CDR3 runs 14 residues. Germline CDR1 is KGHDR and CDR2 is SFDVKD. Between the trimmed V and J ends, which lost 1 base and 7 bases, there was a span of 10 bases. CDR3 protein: CATSDFDRTQPQHF. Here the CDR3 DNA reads TGTGCCACCAGTGATTTTGACAGGACCCAGCCCCAGCATTTT.

CDR3 sequence reads: CASSKGQGEWTEAFF. CDR3 nucleotide sequence: TGTGCCAGCTCAAAAGGACAGGGAGAATGGACTGAAGCTTTCTTT. The genes are TRBV18 and TRBJ1-1; 8 nucleotides agree with TRBD1. CDR1 is KGHSH, CDR2 LQKENI, per germline. Losses at the gene ends were 5 bases for V and 5 bases for J; bases not matched to a gene: 10. This CDR3 contains 15 residues.